This passage covers 30 T cell receptor beta chains from one sample sequenced in a study of blood T cell repertoires in COVID-19. Clones were read by immunoSEQ multiplex PCR, and TCRdb kept only the in-frame ones, dropping some. The sample carries 200,000 to 250,000 clones, roughly nine tenths recorded once. Material for sequencing was peripheral blood. The receptors were sampled from a woman aged 18-29 years who had recovered from COVID-19.

This chain uses TRBV7-9 with TRBJ2-1; D unresolved. Germline V CDR1 and CDR2: SEHNR, FQNEAQ (reference sequence). The V end was cut by 4 bases, the J end by 6 bases, with 7 bases between. This CDR3 has 12 residues. Here the CDR3 DNA reads TGTGCCAGCAGCTCTAGTTCCAATGAGCAGTTCTTC. It codes for CASSSSSNEQFF. The full variable domain, in which reference TRBV7-9 and TRBJ2-1 provide the parts outside the CDR3, is DTGVSQNPRHKITKRGQNVTFRCDPISEHNRLYWYRQTLGQGPEFLTYFQNEAQLEKSRLLSDRFSAERPKGSFSTLEIQRTEQGDSAMYLCASSSSSNEQFFGPGTRLTVL.

CDR3 sequence (DNA): TGCGCCAGCAGCCAAGTCCTAGACACCGGGGAGCTGTTTTTT. Protein product: CASSQVLDTGELFF. This chain uses TRBV4-1 with TRBJ2-2, with D uncertain. The ends were cut back, 1 base at V and 3 bases at J, with 6 bases in the middle. Per the germline V gene, CDR1 is MGHRA and CDR2 is YSYEKL. The length of the CDR3 is 14 residues.

This clone was found once. The chain uses TRBV4-2 and TRBJ2-7, with D possibly matching TRBD1 (6 bases). The CDR3 consists of 14 residues. Germline V CDR1 and CDR2: LGHNA, YNFKEQ. Trimming pared 1 base from V and 5 bases from J, leaving 12 bases between. DNA for the CDR3: TGTGCCAGCAGCCAAGTAGACAGGACGGACGAGCAGTACTTC. It translates to CASSQVDRTDEQYF.

The chain uses TRBV2 and TRBJ1-1; D is perhaps TRBD1 (6 bases). Trimming left V 7 bases short and J 0 bases short, with 15 bases between. The germline CDR1 and CDR2 sequences are SNHLY and FYNNEI. The CDR3 length is 15 residues. CDR3 protein: CASNLWTEVNTEAFF. CDR3 nucleotide sequence: TGTGCCAGCAATCTTTGGACAGAGGTGAACACTGAAGCTTTCTTT.

V usage is TRBV7-2 and J usage is TRBJ1-5; 7 nucleotides line up with TRBD1. Per the germline V gene, CDR1 is SGHTA and CDR2 is FQGNSA. The length of the CDR3 is 13 residues. J gave up 4 bases and V 5 bases, and 2 bases lay outside the gene matches. The CDR3 DNA is TGTGCCAGCAGCACACAGGGGAATCAGCCCCAGCATTTT. This encodes CASSTQGNQPQHF.

This chain uses TRBV6-5 with TRBJ2-7; 7 bases map to TRBD1. The CDR3 runs to 15 residues. CDR1 and CDR2 from the germline V gene are MNHEY and SVGAGI. V lost 6 bases to trimming and J lost 1 base; unmatched junction nucleotides: 9. The CDR3 region has the DNA TGTGCCAGCAGCACCGGGACAGTCCTATCCTACGAGCAGTACTTC. Amino acids: CASSTGTVLSYEQYF.

The chain joins TRBV7-9 to TRBJ1-1; D is perhaps TRBD1 (5 bases). This CDR3 region has 14 residues. Trimming pared 3 bases from V and 0 bases from J, leaving 8 bases between. CDR1 is SEHNR and CDR2 is FQNEAQ in the germline V gene (reference sequence). CDR3 in amino acids: CASSFGGVNTEAFF. The CDR3 coding sequence is TGTGCCAGCAGCTTCGGAGGGGTGAACACTGAAGCTTTCTTT. Full variable domain (remainder filled in from reference TRBV7-9 and TRBJ1-1): DTGVSQNPRHKITKRGQNVTFRCDPISEHNRLYWYRQTLGQGPEFLTYFQNEAQLEKSRLLSDRFSAERPKGSFSTLEIQRTEQGDSAMYLCASSFGGVNTEAFFGQGTRLTVV.

The rearrangement links TRBV6-4 to TRBJ2-1, with TRBD2 identical over 10 bases. This CDR3 spans 16 amino acids. Looked up from germline, CDR1 is MRHNA and CDR2 is SNTAGT. After removal of 6 bases from V and 0 bases from J, the junction contained 5 bases not matched to a gene. CDR3 protein: CASRLAGQSSYNEQFF. The DNA of the CDR3 is TGTGCCAGCAGACTAGCGGGACAAAGCTCCTACAATGAGCAGTTCTTC.

The CDR3 protein is CASRDDRGSDQPQHF. The CDR3 DNA is TGTGCCAGTAGGGACGACAGGGGGTCCGATCAGCCCCAGCATTTT. The chain links TRBV19 to TRBJ1-5; TRBD1 aligns across 9 bases. V gave up 6 bases and J gave up 5 bases; unmatched junction bases: 8. The V gene's germline CDR1 is LNHDA and CDR2 SQIVND (reference sequence). The CDR3 sequence is 15 residues long.

The V call is TRBV4-3, the J call TRBJ2-3; D not certain. The germline V gene encodes CDR1 LGHNA and CDR2 YSLEER. V was shortened by 2 bases and J by 2 bases, with 8 bases between the two germline ends. The CDR3 has 14 residues. The CDR3 sequence: CASSQQVTTDTQYF. The CDR3 DNA follows: TGCGCCAGCAGCCAACAGGTAACCACAGATACGCAGTATTTT.

This chain connects TRBV14 to TRBJ1-2, with TRBD1 matching over 8 bases. This CDR3 region has 14 residues. Trimming cost V 4 bases and J 5 bases; bases outside gene matches: 6. Germline loops: CDR1 SGHDN, CDR2 FVKESK. The CDR3 loop is CASSRYQGAYGYTF. CDR3 bases: TGTGCCAGCAGCCGATATCAGGGGGCGTATGGCTACACCTTC. Full variable domain (rest looked up from reference TRBV14 and TRBJ1-2): EAGVTQFPSHSVIEKGQTVTLRCDPISGHDNLYWYRRVMGKEIKFLLHFVKESKQDESGMPNNRFLAERTGGTYSTLKVQPAELEDSGVYFCASSRYQGAYGYTFGSGTRLTVV.

This clone was found once. V gene TRBV9 combines with J gene TRBJ2-3, with 7 bases that match TRBD2. CDR3 length equals 16 residues. V trimming: 0 bases; J trimming: 7 bases; junction bases outside the gene matches: 11. Germline CDR1 reads SGDLS; CDR2 reads YYNGEE. CDR3 nucleotides: TGTGCCAGCAGCGTAGATTCTAGCGGTCCTGGGTATACGCAGTATTTT. Translation: CASSVDSSGPGYTQYF.

V and J are TRBV9 and TRBJ2-5, with TRBD1 matching 7 bases. Germline values: CDR1 SGDLS, CDR2 YYNGEE. CDR3 length: 14 amino acids. J was trimmed by 6 bases and V by 3 bases; bases with no gene match: 8. CDR3 nucleotide sequence: TGTGCCAGCAGCGCTTCTACAGGGGCACAGACCCAGTACTTC. Amino acid sequence: CASSASTGAQTQYF.

This chain links TRBV30 with TRBJ1-2; TRBD1 aligns across 10 bases. CDR3 length: 14 amino acids. J was trimmed by 3 bases and V by 4 bases; bases with no gene match: 5. Germline lookup yields CDR1 GTSNPN and CDR2 SVGIG (reference sequence). The DNA of the CDR3 is TGTGCCTGGATAGGACAGGGGGGGGACTATGGCTACACCTTC. Amino acids: CAWIGQGGDYGYTF.

This clone has a single count. The chain is built from TRBV30 and TRBJ1-6; possible D gene TRBD1, 5 bases. Germline V gene data show CDR1 as GTSNPN and CDR2 as SVGIG (reference sequence). The ends were cut back, 4 bases at V and 10 bases at J, with 14 bases in the middle. This CDR3 is built from 13 residues. The CDR3 here is CAWTYGGISPLHF. CDR3 sequence (DNA): TGTGCCTGGACTTACGGGGGAATCTCACCCCTCCACTTT.

The chain links TRBV4-2 to TRBJ2-2; 8 positions match TRBD1. The CDR3 runs to 17 residues. The germline CDR1 and CDR2 sequences are LGHNA and YNFKEQ. The J segment lost 2 bases and the V segment lost 0 bases, leaving 5 bases of the junction unmatched. The DNA of the CDR3 is TGTGCCAGCAGCCAAGATCCGGACAGGGATAACACCGGGGAGCTGTTTTTT. Protein product: CASSQDPDRDNTGELFF.

The CDR3 region is CAWSVQQLNSNQPQHF. CDR3 DNA sequence: TGTGCCTGGAGTGTACAACAGTTAAATAGCAATCAGCCCCAGCATTTT. The chain links TRBV30 to TRBJ1-5; D not certain. Germline values: CDR1 GTSNPN, CDR2 SVGIG (reference sequence). Trimming left V 0 bases short and J 0 bases short, with 12 bases between. This CDR3 comprises 16 residues.

V and J are TRBV5-6 and TRBJ2-1; TRBD2 aligns across 12 bases. Germline CDR1 reads SGHDT; CDR2 reads YYEEEE. There are 15 residues in the CDR3. J lost 5 bases, V lost 1 base, and 1 base had no gene match. The CDR3 DNA reads TGTGCCAGCAGCTTGCTAGCGGGAGGGAACAATGAGCAGTTCTTC. Translating gives CASSLLAGGNNEQFF.

This rearrangement joins TRBV5-1 to TRBJ1-4; D is perhaps TRBD1 (6 bases). Germline assignment: CDR1 SGHRS and CDR2 YFSETQ. The length of the CDR3 is 14 residues. V gave up 3 bases and J gave up 2 bases, with 8 bases separating them. The CDR3 coding sequence is TGCGCCAGCAGCTCCACAGGGACTAATGAAAAACTGTTTTTT. It yields the protein CASSSTGTNEKLFF.

The chain combines TRBV7-6 with TRBJ1-1, with 7 nucleotides matching TRBD1. The CDR3 is 18 amino acids. Looked up from germline, CDR1 is SGHVS and CDR2 is FNYEAQ. The V gene end was trimmed by 1 base and the J gene end by 3 bases; junction bases not matched to a gene: 14. The chain's CDR3 is CASSLDWGQLRGDTEAFF. DNA for the CDR3: TGTGCCAGCAGCTTAGATTGGGGACAGCTACGAGGGGACACTGAAGCTTTCTTT. The entire variable domain, with the rest obtained from reference TRBV7-6 and TRBJ1-1, is as follows: GAGVSQSPRYKVTKRGQDVALRCDPISGHVSLYWYRQALGQGPEFLTYFNYEAQQDKSGLPNDRFSAERPEGSISTLTIQRTEQRDSAMYRCASSLDWGQLRGDTEAFFGQGTRLTVV.

The gene calls are TRBV4-2 and TRBJ2-3; TRBD1 is a possible D gene (6 bases). The CDR3 contains 16 residues. The V end lost 4 bases, the J end lost 2 bases, and 16 bases lay between the germline ends. Germline V lookup: CDR1 LGHNA, CDR2 YNFKEQ. CDR3 DNA sequence: TGTGCCAGCAGCCTAAGACGGGACACAGACACAGATACGCAGTATTTT. It specifies CASSLRRDTDTDTQYF.

The CDR3 region has the DNA TGTGCCAGCAGCCAAGATTACAGGGCCAAAACCCCGAACACTGAAGCTTTCTTT. This translates into CASSQDYRAKTPNTEAFF. The V call is TRBV3-1 (or the pseudogene TRBV3-2), the J call TRBJ1-1; D possibly corresponds to TRBD1 (6 bases). CDR1 is LGHDT and CDR2 is YNNKEL in the germline V gene (reference sequence). The CDR3 contains 18 residues. V lost 0 bases to trimming and J lost 1 base, with 18 bases between them.

The rearrangement joins TRBV29-1 to TRBJ1-3; D unresolved. V lost 4 bases and J 4 bases, leaving 8 bases between the germline ends. Germline V gene data show CDR1 as SQVTM and CDR2 as ANQGSEA. This CDR3 is built from 12 residues. The CDR3 reads CSVAVMGNTIYF. Written as DNA, the CDR3 is TGCAGCGTTGCGGTCATGGGAAACACCATATATTTT.

The chain links TRBV11-2 to TRBJ2-3; 8 nucleotides align to TRBD2. From germline, CDR1 is SGHAT and CDR2 FQNNGV. Unmatched junction bases numbered 4, after V lost 3 bases and J lost 2 bases. The CDR3 loop spans 15 amino acids. The CDR3 region is CASSFLAGITDTQYF. The CDR3 coding sequence is TGTGCCAGCAGCTTTTTAGCGGGGATCACAGATACGCAGTATTTT.

This clone was seen once. The chain links TRBV19 to TRBJ1-2; unclear D gene. The CDR3 is 13 amino acids. Germline assignment: CDR1 LNHDA and CDR2 SQIVND (reference sequence). Trimming took off 7 bases at V and 7 bases at J, with 16 bases between the two ends. CDR3 nucleotides: TGTGCCAGTACCCTGGACGGGGTGGGTGGCTACACCTTC. Encoded protein: CASTLDGVGGYTF.

The chain combines TRBV20-1 with TRBJ2-3; D call uncertain. The CDR3 spans 14 residues. Germline CDR1 and CDR2: DFQATT and SNEGSKA (reference sequence). V shed 3 bases and J shed 0 bases, with 10 bases lying between them. CDR3 residues: CSASAESSTDTQYF. The CDR3 DNA is TGCAGTGCTAGTGCGGAGTCTAGCACAGATACGCAGTATTTT.

The chain combines TRBV29-1 with TRBJ2-5; perhaps TRBD2 as D (6 bases). With 3 bases removed from V and 1 base from J, the gap between germline ends came to 18 bases. The CDR3 extends over 16 amino acids. Germline V CDR1 and CDR2: SQVTM, ANQGSEA. CDR3 amino acids: CSVETSGWRGQETQYF. DNA of the CDR3: TGCAGCGTTGAGACCTCCGGGTGGCGGGGCCAAGAGACCCAGTACTTC.

The J gene is TRBJ1-6, the V gene TRBV15; TRBD1 is a possible D gene (6 bases). There are 15 residues in the CDR3. Germline CDR1 LNHNV, CDR2 YYDKDF (reference sequence). With 5 bases removed from V and 7 bases from J, the gap between germline ends came to 15 bases. CDR3 sequence: CATSLPTRGNSPLHF. CDR3 nucleotide sequence: TGTGCCACCAGCCTACCAACAAGGGGGAATTCACCCCTCCACTTT.

This clone was recorded a few times. The CDR3 coding sequence is TGCGCCAGCAGCCGGGGAGGCAACGACAGGGGAACTGAAGCTTTCTTT. Its protein is CASSRGGNDRGTEAFF. This sequence joins TRBV4-1 and TRBJ1-1; 8 nucleotides align to TRBD1. The trim removed 4 bases at V and 5 bases at J, leaving 12 bases unmatched. Germline CDR1 is MGHRA and CDR2 is YSYEKL. The CDR3 is 16 amino acids.

This clone has a handful of counts. The chain joins TRBV25-1 to TRBJ2-7, with D possibly matching TRBD2 (6 bases). In germline, CDR1 is MGHDK, CDR2 SYGVNS. Trimming removed 7 bases at V and 0 bases at J, with 10 bases between. The CDR3 is 13 residues long. CDR3 in DNA: TGTGCCAGCAACCGCGGGGACTCCTACGAGCAGTACTTC. As protein: CASNRGDSYEQYF.